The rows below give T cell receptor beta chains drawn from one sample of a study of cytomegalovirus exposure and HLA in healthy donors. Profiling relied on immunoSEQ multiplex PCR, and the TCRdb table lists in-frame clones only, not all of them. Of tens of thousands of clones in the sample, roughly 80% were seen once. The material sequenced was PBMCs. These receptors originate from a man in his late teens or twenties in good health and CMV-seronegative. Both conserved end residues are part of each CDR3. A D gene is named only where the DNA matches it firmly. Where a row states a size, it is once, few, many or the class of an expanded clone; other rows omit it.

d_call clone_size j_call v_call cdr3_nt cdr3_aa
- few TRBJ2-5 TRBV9 TGTGCCAGCAGCGTATCGGGAGATGTTAGGGAGACCCAGTACTTC CASSVSGDVRETQYF
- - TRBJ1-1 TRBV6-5 TGTGCCAGCAGCGGTATTGTGAACACTGAAGCTTTCTTT CASSGIVNTEAFF
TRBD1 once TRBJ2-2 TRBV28 TGTGCCAGCAGTCGACAGGGGGGGTACACCGGGGAGCTGTTTTTT CASSRQGGYTGELFF
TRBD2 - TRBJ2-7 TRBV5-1 TGCGCCAGCAGGGCGAGCGGGAGTTGGGACGAGCAGTACTTC CASRASGSWDEQYF
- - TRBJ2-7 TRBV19 TGTGCCAGTAGTATCGGGTCCGGGTCCCCCTACGAGCAGTACTTC CASSIGSGSPYEQYF
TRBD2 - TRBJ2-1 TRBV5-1 TGCGCCAGCAGCTCCCGGCTAGCGGGAGACAATGAGCAGTTCTTC CASSSRLAGDNEQFF
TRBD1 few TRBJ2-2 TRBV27 TGTGCCAGCAGTCTCCGGACAGGGTGGCTCACCGGGGAGCTGTTTTTT CASSLRTGWLTGELFF
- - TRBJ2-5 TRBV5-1 TGCGCCAGCAGCTTGAGAATAGCCCAAGAGACCCAGTACTTC CASSLRIAQETQYF
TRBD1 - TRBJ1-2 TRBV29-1 TGCAGCGACAGGGGCTGGGGGTATGGCTACACCTTC CSDRGWGYGYTF
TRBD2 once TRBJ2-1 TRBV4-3 TGCGCCAGCAGCCAGACTAGCGGTAGCTCCTACAATGAGCAGTTCTTC CASSQTSGSSYNEQFF
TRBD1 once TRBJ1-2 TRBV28 TGTGCCAGCAGTCCGGGACAGTACTATGGCTACACCTTC CASSPGQYYGYTF
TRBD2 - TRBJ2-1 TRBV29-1 TGCAGCGTTGAGGGTGGGACTAGCGGGTACAATGAGCAGTTCTTC CSVEGGTSGYNEQFF
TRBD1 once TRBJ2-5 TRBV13 TGTGCCAGCAGCTCCCGGACAGGGATAGAGACCCAGTACTTC CASSSRTGIETQYF
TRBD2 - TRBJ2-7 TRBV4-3 TGCGCCAGCAGCCAAACTAGCGGGAGCTCCTACGAGCAGTACTTC CASSQTSGSSYEQYF
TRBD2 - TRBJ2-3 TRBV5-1 TGCGCCAGCAGTAAAGGACTAGCGGTGCACACAGATACGCAGTATTTT CASSKGLAVHTDTQYF
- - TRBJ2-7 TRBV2 TGTGCCAGCGGGAAGGTGCCTAGCTTGTCCGAGCAGTACTTC CASGKVPSLSEQYF
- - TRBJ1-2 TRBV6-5 TGTGCCAGCAGACTTGACAGAATCTATGGCTACACCTTC CASRLDRIYGYTF
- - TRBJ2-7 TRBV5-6 TGTGCCAGCAGCCCCACCGGCAGGGGTGTGTACGAGCAGTACTTC CASSPTGRGVYEQYF
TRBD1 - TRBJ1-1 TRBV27 TGTGCCAGCGGAGGACAGGGGAACACTGAAGCTTTCTTT CASGGQGNTEAFF
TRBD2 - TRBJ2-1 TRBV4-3 TGCGCCAGCAGCCAAGTCCTAGCGGGAGACCTCTCCTACAATGAGCAGTTCTTC CASSQVLAGDLSYNEQFF
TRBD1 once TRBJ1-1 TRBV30 TGTGCCCGGACCCACTTGACAGGGAGAACTGAAGCTTTCTTT CARTHLTGRTEAFF
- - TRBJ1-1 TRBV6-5 TGTGCCAGCAGTCCCCAGGGTCTGCAAGGGTCTGAAGCTTTCTTT CASSPQGLQGSEAFF
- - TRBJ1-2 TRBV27 TGTGCCAGCAGCCCCCTGGACAGACCTAACTATGGCTACACCTTC CASSPLDRPNYGYTF
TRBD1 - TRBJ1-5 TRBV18 TGTGCCAGCTCACCTCCGGGACAGGTTGATAGCAATCAGCCCCAGCATTTT CASSPPGQVDSNQPQHF
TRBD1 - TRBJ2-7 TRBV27 TGTGCCAGCAGTTACAGGGGCGCCGAGCAGTACTTC CASSYRGAEQYF
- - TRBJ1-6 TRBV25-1 TGTGCCAGCAGTTTGGGGAGCTCCTATAATTCACCCCTCCACTTT CASSLGSSYNSPLHF
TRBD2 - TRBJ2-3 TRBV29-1 TGCAGCGCCCAAGGGACTAGCGGAACGACGGGGAACACAGATACGCAGTATTTT CSAQGTSGTTGNTDTQYF
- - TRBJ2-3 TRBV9 TGTGCCAGCAGCCCTAGTTCTTCGAGCACAGATACGCAGTATTTT CASSPSSSSTDTQYF
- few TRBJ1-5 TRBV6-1 TGTGCCAGCAGTGAAGTTGCGCGGGGGAGGCAGCCCCAGCATTTT CASSEVARGRQPQHF
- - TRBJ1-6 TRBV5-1 TGCGCCAGCAGCTTGGTAGACAGAGATAATTCACCCCTCCACTTT CASSLVDRDNSPLHF
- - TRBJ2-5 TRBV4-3 TGCGCCAGCAGCCAAGATAGGGCAGGGTGGGAGACCCAGTACTTC CASSQDRAGWETQYF
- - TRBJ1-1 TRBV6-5 TGTGCCAGCAGCTCCTCCGGGGATGAAGCTTTCTTT CASSSSGDEAFF
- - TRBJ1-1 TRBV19 TGTGCCAGTAGTGCCGGGACAACGGGGAACACTGAAGCTTTCTTT CASSAGTTGNTEAFF
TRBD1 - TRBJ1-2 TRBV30 TGTGCCTGGAGTCCGGGACAGACACTTTCCTATGGCTACACCTTC CAWSPGQTLSYGYTF
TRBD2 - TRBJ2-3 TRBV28 TGTGCCAGCAGTACACTAGCGGGAAGTCGAGCGCAGTATTTT CASSTLAGSRAQYF
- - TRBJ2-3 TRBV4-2 TGTGCCAGCAGCCCTAGCGATCAAGGCACAGATACGCAGTATTTT CASSPSDQGTDTQYF
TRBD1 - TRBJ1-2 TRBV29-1 TGCAGCGCCCGACAGGGGGGGGACTATGGCTACACCTTC CSARQGGDYGYTF